These T cell receptor beta chains were read from a single sample in a study of CD8 T cells in ankylosing spondylitis. A single record per CDR3 protein comes from TCRdb applying MiXCR to the 5' RACE reads. The sample yields 250,000 to 300,000 distinct CDR3 sequences, 20% seen once. Sample: blood, either unsorted or a sorted T cell fraction (not recorded which). Receptors originate from a male donor with ankylosing spondylitis or in good health (not recorded which). Each CDR3 is given with its conserved first and last residue. D genes are given only for firm matches. Not all rows give a size; the values are once, few, many and, for expanded clones, a class.

D	V	size	J	DNA	CDR3
.	TRBV30	.	TRBJ1-2	TGTGCCTGGAGTGTATCTACAGGGCTCCTTGGGGGCTACACCTTC	CAWSVSTGLLGGYTF
TRBD1	TRBV4-2	few	TRBJ2-5	TGTGCCAGCAGCCATGGACAGGGGGGAGAGACCCAGTACTTC	CASSHGQGGETQYF
.	TRBV18	.	TRBJ1-5	TGTGCCAGCTCACCTCAAAAAAGCAATCAGCCCCAGCATTTT	CASSPQKSNQPQHF
TRBD1	TRBV2	many	TRBJ1-4	TGTGCCAGCAGTAGGAGGACAGGCAATAATGAAAAACTGTTTTTT	CASSRRTGNNEKLFF
.	TRBV2	.	TRBJ2-5	TGTGCCAGCAGTGGGCAGGGAGAGACCCAGTACTTC	CASSGQGETQYF
.	TRBV5-1	.	TRBJ2-3	TGCGCCAGCAGCTTGCAGGACTATGGGGTATATACGCAGTATTTT	CASSLQDYGVYTQYF
TRBD1	TRBV10-3	few	TRBJ1-2	TGTGCCATCAGTGAGTCCGTAGGACAGGGGGCAAATAACTATGGCTACACCTTC	CAISESVGQGANNYGYTF
TRBD1	TRBV7-3	few	TRBJ2-1	TGTGCCAGCAGTTATATACCCGGGACAGGGAACAATGAGCAGTTCTTC	CASSYIPGTGNNEQFF
.	TRBV20-1	few	TRBJ1-6	TGCAGTGCTAGAGATGTGGGTGGAAGCTCCTATAATTCACCCCTCCACTTT	CSARDVGGSSYNSPLHF
.	TRBV20-1	.	TRBJ1-2	TGCAGTGCTAGAGATAGCAGGGGTGAATTTGGTGGCTACACCTTC	CSARDSRGEFGGYTF
TRBD1	TRBV10-2	many	TRBJ1-5	TGCGCCAGCAGTGTACAGGGGGGTGGGCAGCCCCAGCATTTT	CASSVQGGGQPQHF
.	TRBV29-1	few	TRBJ1-3	TGCAGCGTTGGGAGGGGGAGAAACACCATATATTTT	CSVGRGRNTIYF
TRBD1	TRBV12-3/TRBV12-4	.	TRBJ2-1	TGTGCCAGCAGTTTAGGGACAGGGATCTCCTACAATGAGCAGTTCTTC	CASSLGTGISYNEQFF
.	TRBV5-4	.	TRBJ2-5	TGTGCCAGCAGCTTGGCTAGCGAAGAGACCCAGTACTTC	CASSLASEETQYF
TRBD1	TRBV20-1	.	TRBJ2-6	TGCAGTGCTAGAGGACAGGGCATTCCCTCTGGGGCCAACGTCCTGACTTTC	CSARGQGIPSGANVLTF
.	TRBV29-1	many	TRBJ1-2	TGCAGCGTTGAAAATGGGGACTACACCTTC	CSVENGDYTF
TRBD1	TRBV5-1	.	TRBJ1-3	TGCGCCAGCAGCTTGGTGGGGACAGACCCTGGAAACACCATATATTTT	CASSLVGTDPGNTIYF
.	TRBV20-1	few	TRBJ1-5	TGCAGTGCTAGAGATAAAGGGCTGAATAGCAATCAGCCCCAGCATTTT	CSARDKGLNSNQPQHF
.	TRBV7-8	few	TRBJ1-2	TGTGCCAGCAGCACAGACGGGAACTATGGCTACACCTTC	CASSTDGNYGYTF
TRBD2	TRBV20-1	few	TRBJ2-3	TGCAGTGCTACTAGCGGGAGCACAGATACGCAGTATTTT	CSATSGSTDTQYF
TRBD2	TRBV24-1	.	TRBJ2-1	TGTGCCACCAGTGAACTAGCGGGAGCGTCCTACAATGAGCAGTTCTTC	CATSELAGASYNEQFF
TRBD1	TRBV10-3	many	TRBJ1-1	TGTGCCATCAGTGAGTCGGGCGGACAGGACACTGAAGCTTTCTTT	CAISESGGQDTEAFF
TRBD2	TRBV15	few	TRBJ2-2	TGTGCCACCAGCAGAGTGGTAGCGGGAGTTACCGGGGAGCTGTTTTTT	CATSRVVAGVTGELFF
.	TRBV5-1	few	TRBJ2-1	TGCGCCAGCAGCTTGGGCCAAAGCTATGGGGATTGGATCTTC	CASSLGQSYGDWIF
TRBD2	TRBV12-3/TRBV12-4	many	TRBJ2-3	TGCGCCAGCAGCTTCGGGGGGGGCACAGATACGCAGTATTTT	CASSFGGGTDTQYF
TRBD1	TRBV3-1	.	TRBJ1-1	TGTGCCAGCAGCCAAGACAGGGGGCGAGGAGAAGCTTTCTTT	CASSQDRGRGEAFF
.	TRBV12-3/TRBV12-4	.	TRBJ2-1	TGTGCCAGCAGTCCGTATGGTGATGAGCAGTTCTTC	CASSPYGDEQFF
.	TRBV9	few	TRBJ2-2	TGTGCCAGCAGCGTAGATGGCGGGGAGCTGTTTTTT	CASSVDGGELFF
TRBD1	TRBV2	few	TRBJ1-4	TGTGCCAGCAGGACAGGGCACACTAATGAAAAACTGTTTTTT	CASRTGHTNEKLFF
TRBD1	TRBV29-1	few	TRBJ2-3	TGCAGCGTGCCTAGGACAGGGGTGACAGATACGCAGTATTTT	CSVPRTGVTDTQYF
.	TRBV2	.	TRBJ2-2	TGTGCCAGCAGTGGCAGTAACACCGGGGAGCTGTTTTTT	CASSGSNTGELFF
TRBD1	TRBV14	.	TRBJ2-1	TGTGCCAGCAGCTGGGACAGGGGAGGGCAGTTCTTC	CASSWDRGGQFF
TRBD1	TRBV3-1	many	TRBJ2-2	TGTGCCAGCAGCCCACGGGTAGGGGGCTTCGGGGAGCTGTTTTTT	CASSPRVGGFGELFF
TRBD1	TRBV5-1	.	TRBJ1-1	TGCGCCAGCAGCGGCGGGACAGGGCTCATGAACACTGAAGCTTTCTTT	CASSGGTGLMNTEAFF
TRBD1	TRBV5-1	.	TRBJ1-1	TGCGCCAGCAGCTTGACGACAGGGCGGGACACTGAAGCTTTCTTT	CASSLTTGRDTEAFF
.	TRBV15	few	TRBJ2-1	TGTGCCACCAGCAGAGTTTACAATGAGCAGTTCTTC	CATSRVYNEQFF
.	TRBV5-1	.	TRBJ2-5	TGCGCCAGCAGCTTGGGGCGTCCCCAAGAGACCCAGTACTTC	CASSLGRPQETQYF
.	TRBV14	once	TRBJ2-6	TGTGCCAGCAGCCAAGCAGGGAGAGTCAACGTCCTGACTTTC	CASSQAGRVNVLTF
.	TRBV7-8	few	TRBJ2-5	TGTGCCAGCAGCCGGATAGGCAATCAAGAGACCCAGTACTTC	CASSRIGNQETQYF
TRBD2	TRBV20-1	.	TRBJ2-1	TGCAGTGCTAGAGATGTCAGCGGGGGACGCTCCTACAATGAGCAGTTCTTC	CSARDVSGGRSYNEQFF
TRBD1	TRBV27	.	TRBJ2-1	TGTGCCAGCACGGGACAGGGGGACAATGAGCAGTTCTTC	CASTGQGDNEQFF
.	TRBV20-1	few	TRBJ2-4	TGCAGTGCTAGAGATGTCGTGGATGTAGCCAAAAACATTCAGTACTTC	CSARDVVDVAKNIQYF
TRBD1	TRBV2	many	TRBJ2-3	TGTGCCAGCAGTGACCCCGGGGACAGGACAGATACGCAGTATTTT	CASSDPGDRTDTQYF
TRBD1	TRBV10-3	few	TRBJ2-2	TGTGCCATCAGTGCGGTTACGGGACAGGGATACACCGGGGAGCTGTTTTTT	CAISAVTGQGYTGELFF
.	TRBV7-8	few	TRBJ1-5	TGTGCCAGCAGCCAAGATAGTCAGCCTAATCAGCCCCAGCATTTT	CASSQDSQPNQPQHF
.	TRBV3-1	few	TRBJ1-2	TGTGCCAGCAGCCAAGACATGGATATCTGGAGCTATGGCTACACCTTC	CASSQDMDIWSYGYTF
TRBD1	TRBV11-2	.	TRBJ2-1	TGTGCCAGCAGCTTACCTGACAGGGGCAACTACAATGAGCAGTTCTTC	CASSLPDRGNYNEQFF
TRBD2	TRBV14	.	TRBJ2-1	TGTGCCAGCAGCCGCTTAGCGGGAGGGCCCATAGATGAGCAGTTCTTC	CASSRLAGGPIDEQFF
TRBD2	TRBV4-2	.	TRBJ2-1	TGTGCCAGCAGCCAGGGAGGGGTAAGAGGAGGACTAGTGGGATACAATGAGCAGTTCTTC	CASSQGGVRGGLVGYNEQFF
.	TRBV5-5	.	TRBJ1-5	TGTGCCAGCAGCCCCACGGCCTACGGCAATCAGCCCCAGCATTTT	CASSPTAYGNQPQHF